The 9 T cell receptor beta chains given below trace back to one sample, sequenced in a study of CD8+CD57+ T cells in acquired aplastic anemia. Patients picked for sequencing had shown CD8+CD57+ cell expansion detected by flow cytometry. Both TCR beta VDJ combination and CDR3 sequence profiling were carried out. Genomic DNA was the template for this profiling. One entry per CDR3 protein, called by TCRdb with MiXCR from the reads. The data hold around 150,000 distinct CDR3 sequences, with 71% observed a single time. Sequencing input: sorted CD4+, CD8+, or CD8+CD57+ T cells (not recorded which) from PBMCs. The receptor source for this set is a human donor with aplastic anemia.

This clonotype has just one count. The chain combines TRBV20-1 with TRBJ2-1; perhaps D is TRBD1 or TRBD2 (7 bases each). CDR3 length equals 11 residues. The germline V and J ends were trimmed by 6 bases and 8 bases, with 11 bases remaining between them. The germline V gene has CDR1 DFQATT and CDR2 SNEGSKA (reference sequence). The CDR3 is CSAPGGDEQFF. CDR3 nucleotides: TGCAGTGCCCCAGGGGGGGATGAGCAGTTCTTC.

The chain joins TRBV5-1 to TRBJ2-5; 15 bases fit TRBD2. The CDR3 covers 16 residues. With V trimmed by 4 bases and J by 5 bases, 6 bases remained unmatched. Per germline, CDR1 SGHRS and CDR2 YFSETQ. CDR3 protein: CASSRRTSGGEETQYF. In DNA, the CDR3 is TGCGCCAGCAGCCGAAGGACTAGCGGGGGGGAGGAGACCCAGTACTTC.

The J gene is TRBJ2-7, the V gene TRBV12-5, with a possible D match to TRBD2 (6 bases). The length of the CDR3 is 14 residues. Trimming stripped 1 base from V and 2 bases from J, with 9 bases between. Germline assignment: CDR1 LGHNT and CDR2 FRNRAP. CDR3 loop: CASGLAGGTYEQYF. As DNA, the CDR3 is TGTGCTAGTGGTTTGGCCGGCGGGACCTACGAGCAGTACTTC.

J is TRBJ2-7 and V is TRBV5-6; D remains unclear. Germline-derived CDR1 and CDR2 are SGHDT and YYEEEE. The CDR3 is 11 amino acids. Trimming removed 3 bases at V and 4 bases at J, with 5 bases between. This CDR3 is CASSSEYEQYF. CDR3 DNA: TGTGCCAGCAGCTCGGAATACGAGCAGTACTTC.

The chain is built from TRBV29-1 and TRBJ1-2, with TRBD1 identical over 7 bases. Germline V gene data show CDR1 as SQVTM and CDR2 as ANQGSEA. The J segment lost 2 bases and the V segment lost 6 bases, leaving 15 bases of the junction unmatched. The CDR3 totals 16 residues. CDR3 coding DNA: TGCAGCGTGTTACCGGGACAGCGATCCTCAAACTATGGCTACACCTTC. It translates to CSVLPGQRSSNYGYTF.

The chain joins TRBV19 to TRBJ2-1; 8 bases map to TRBD1. Germline values: CDR1 LNHDA, CDR2 SQIVND (reference sequence). The CDR3 consists of 16 residues. V was pared by 1 base and J by 8 bases, with 10 bases of the junction left unmatched. For the CDR3, the DNA is TGTGCCAGTAGTATAGCAGTCGGCCAGGGGGCGTATGAGCAGTTCTTC. Amino acid sequence: CASSIAVGQGAYEQFF.

This sequence joins TRBV20-1 and TRBJ2-5, with a possible D match to TRBD2 (6 bases). This CDR3 has 14 amino acids. Deletions cut 6 bases from V and 3 bases from J, with 17 bases between. CDR1 is DFQATT, CDR2 SNEGSKA, per germline (reference sequence). Here the CDR3 reads CSAIRGSGKETQYF. CDR3 in DNA: TGCAGTGCAATCCGTGGTAGCGGAAAAGAGACCCAGTACTTC.

The chain joins TRBV7-9 to TRBJ1-1; D unresolved. This CDR3 spans 13 amino acids. Looked up from germline, CDR1 is SEHNR and CDR2 is FQNEAQ (reference sequence). V lost 8 bases, J lost 1 base, and 11 bases lay in between. The CDR3 nucleotides are TGTGCCAGCTCACTCGGAAAGAACACTGAAGCTTTCTTT. Translating gives CASSLGKNTEAFF.

This clonotype was counted only a few times. A much larger clonotype is one base distant, so this may be a read error. The genes are TRBV6-5 and TRBJ2-7; TRBD2 aligns across 8 bases. This CDR3 has 14 residues. CDR1 and CDR2 from the germline V gene are MNHEY and SVGAGI. The chain's CDR3 is CAGRGEAGAYEQYF. CDR3 sequence (DNA): TGTGCCGGCAGGGGCGAAGCGGGAGCCTACGAGCAGTACTTC.